These T cell receptor beta chains were read from a single sample in a study of T-cell reconstitution after alpha-beta-depleted transplantation in children. TCRdb called the PCR reads again in MiXCR, with one record for every CDR3 protein. Altogether about 350,000 distinct CDR3 sequences are present, 13% being singletons, with the ten largest covering about 4%. The sequencing here drew on PBMCs, taken from the stem cell graft. These receptors were obtained from a human donor who donated a stem cell graft to a child with Fanconi anemia. Each CDR3 is given with its conserved first and last residue. Each record gives: J gene, V gene, CDR3 protein.

>TRBJ2-7|TRBV12-3/TRBV12-4
CASSLTPTFYEQYF
>TRBJ2-7|TRBV10-3
CAISESYRSSDQYF
>TRBJ2-3|TRBV9
CASAEGLATDTQYF
>TRBJ1-2|TRBV6-6
CASSLGLDYGYTF
>TRBJ1-2|TRBV7-2
CASSLAREGLYGYTF
>TRBJ1-2|TRBV4-3
CASSPGPEGVLGYTF
>TRBJ2-1|TRBV2
CASSEIQRGGNEQFF
>TRBJ2-1|TRBV7-8
CASSLRWRTGSSEQFF
>TRBJ2-1|TRBV11-2
CASSSPGIVEQFF
>TRBJ2-1|TRBV5-6
CASSWSTGGPYNEQFF
>TRBJ2-3|TRBV29-1
CSVTGRVSTDTQYF
>TRBJ1-1|TRBV4-3
CASSQDLGRPNTEAFF
>TRBJ2-3|TRBV11-2
CASSNSLVYTDTQYF
>TRBJ2-3|TRBV6-5
CASSYQSSGITDTQYF
>TRBJ1-5|TRBV20-1
CSATGGSNQPQHF
>TRBJ1-2|TRBV12-3/TRBV12-4
CASSLWQNYGYTF
>TRBJ2-1|TRBV29-1
CSVEPPDRGSYNEQFF
>TRBJ2-1|TRBV15
CATRASGVNEQFF
>TRBJ1-5|TRBV28
CASKRGRNQPQHF
>TRBJ1-4|TRBV4-3
CASSQETGGNEKLFF
>TRBJ1-3|TRBV6-1
CASRAGDSGNTIYF
>TRBJ2-1|TRBV20-1
CSARDDPGPYNEQFF
>TRBJ2-7|TRBV5-1
CASSLGQGLSYEQYF
>TRBJ2-1|TRBV5-1
CASSLSGDYNEQFF
>TRBJ1-1|TRBV7-9
CASSLALPGRSYLNTEAFF
>TRBJ1-6|TRBV12-3/TRBV12-4
CASSLGGAKNSPLHF
>TRBJ1-1|TRBV2
CASSDGGGIVNTEAFF
>TRBJ1-1|TRBV11-2
CASSPTGADTEAFF
>TRBJ2-3|TRBV5-1
CASSLGGADTQYF
>TRBJ2-3|TRBV28
CASRRDTSITDTQYF
>TRBJ1-6|TRBV3-1
CASSQVVKAGSPLHF
>TRBJ1-1|TRBV10-3
CAIGGMNTEAFF
>TRBJ2-3|TRBV9
CASSVVGGRDTQYF
>TRBJ2-2|TRBV11-2
CASSTQLLAGGGNTGELFF
>TRBJ1-2|TRBV15
CATSSWGYGYTF
>TRBJ1-1|TRBV20-1
CSAGSGTGGREAFF
>TRBJ2-3|TRBV7-9
CASSFLGQGASDTQYF
>TRBJ2-3|TRBV5-1
CASSLGSGSDTQYF
>TRBJ2-2|TRBV7-2
CASSLVGTGGATGELFF
>TRBJ1-1|TRBV14
CASSFTGGTEAFF
>TRBJ1-6|TRBV20-1
CSARPMAGSPLHF
>TRBJ2-1|TRBV10-3
CAISASYNEQFF
>TRBJ1-1|TRBV5-1
CASIVGPGGTEAFF
>TRBJ1-2|TRBV21-1
CASSKVGVHGYTF
>TRBJ2-1|TRBV4-3
CASSQDSYNEQFF
>TRBJ1-1|TRBV20-1
CSASHRLNTEAFF
>TRBJ1-5|TRBV6-5
CASRLGPGQPQHF
>TRBJ1-1|TRBV20-1
CSAMPRAGTEAFF
>TRBJ1-5|TRBV6-2/TRBV6-3
CASSLPGLPNQPQHF
>TRBJ2-3|TRBV5-5
CASSLKTGARTDTQYF
>TRBJ2-3|TRBV20-1
CSARGSGGFTDTQYF
>TRBJ2-3|TRBV18
CASSGLAGDDTQYF
>TRBJ2-7|TRBV10-2
CASSFDRGEQYF
>TRBJ2-1|TRBV3-1
CASSHTTSGGGYNEQFF
>TRBJ1-5|TRBV30
CAWSVQDRQPQHF
>TRBJ1-6|TRBV5-1
CASSEGASNNSPLHF
>TRBJ1-2|TRBV5-1
CASSLTGPGAHGYTF
>TRBJ1-1|TRBV30
CAWSVGLSTEAFF
>TRBJ1-1|TRBV7-9
CASRIQGAGAFF